This TCR beta chain was recorded in a study of cytomegalovirus exposure and HLA in healthy donors. Study-wide findings and caveats: Across donors, sequencing depth was assumed by presence/absence analyses to be roughly uniform. Around 160 TCR beta chains were listed as cytomegalovirus-associated.

The PCR contained 60 Vbeta and 13 Jbeta primers. The authors' processing: As a later analysis found, there were roughly 80 million unique TCR beta chains, of which roughly 11 million were shared. Sequenced by immunoSEQ multiplex PCR; TCRdb stores in-frame clones only, minus some. The DNA gave D and trimming, while V, J and clone size come from that table. Among 200,000 or so clones listed, about 83% were seen once. In the case of this clone: Its matching antigen is unknown.

Sequencing used PBMCs. The source of this sequence is a girl aged 5 to 17 in good health and CMV-seronegative.

CDR3 sequence: CASRLGPGLGEQYF. CDR3 DNA: TGCGCCAGCCGATTGGGGCCGGGACTTGGGGAGCAGTACTTC. The rearrangement links TRBV5-1 to TRBJ2-7, with D tentatively TRBD2 (6 bases). With 7 bases removed from V and 7 bases from J, the gap between germline ends came to 21 bases. This CDR3 has 14 amino acids. From germline, CDR1 is SGHRS and CDR2 YFSETQ.